The 27 T cell receptor beta chains in this list originate from one sample, sequenced in a study of identical twins. A single record per CDR3 protein comes from TCRdb applying MiXCR to the 5' RACE reads. The sample shows fewer than 900,000 distinct CDR3 sequences, approximately 18% of them seen only once. These same records also appear under a second study, on T cells expressing NK-cell markers.

Sequencing input: PBMCs. These TCRs come from a woman aged 18-29 years in good health.

This clonotype was picked up a small number of times. V gene TRBV11-2 combines with J gene TRBJ1-4; D gene uncertain. Trimming shortened V by 1 base and J by 10 bases, and 7 bases separated the two germline ends. CDR3 size: 12 residues. The germline CDR1 and CDR2 sequences are SGHAT and FQNNGV. The CDR3 nucleotides are TGTGCCAGCAGCTTAGGAGGCCTAAAACTGTTTTTT. Amino acids: CASSLGGLKLFF.

The chain is built from TRBV10-3 and TRBJ1-6; D remains unclear. CDR3 length: 14 amino acids. Germline CDR1 and CDR2: ENHRY and SYGVKD. The V end lost 6 bases, the J end lost 7 bases, and 13 bases lay between the germline ends. CDR3 region: CAIRGEIGNSPLHF. The CDR3 DNA reads TGTGCCATCAGAGGCGAAATTGGAAATTCACCCCTCCACTTT.

V is TRBV7-2 and J is TRBJ2-5; D unresolved. Trimming left V 1 base short and J 5 bases short, with 11 bases between. Germline V gives CDR1 SGHTA, CDR2 FQGNSA. This CDR3 has 14 amino acids. CDR3 region: CASSLGNRRETQYF. The DNA for the CDR3 is TGTGCCAGCAGCTTAGGAAACCGAAGGGAGACCCAGTACTTC.

This clonotype occurred a few times. The V call is TRBV5-6, the J call TRBJ2-3; D is perhaps TRBD2 (5 bases). Trimming removed 0 bases at V and 4 bases at J, with 15 bases between. There are 16 residues in the CDR3. Looked up from germline, CDR1 is SGHDT and CDR2 is YYEEEE. The CDR3 here is CASSLGRRLAADTQYF. The CDR3 nucleotides are TGTGCCAGCAGCTTGGGAAGGCGGCTAGCCGCAGATACGCAGTATTTT.

The chain couples TRBV20-1 to TRBJ2-5; 13 bases fit TRBD2. Germline V gene sequence: CDR1 DFQATT, CDR2 SNEGSKA (reference sequence). Unmatched junction bases numbered 6, after V lost 3 bases and J lost 2 bases. The CDR3 loop spans 16 amino acids. This CDR3 reads CSASGTSGNSQETQYF. The CDR3 DNA is TGCAGTGCTAGTGGGACTAGCGGGAATAGTCAAGAGACCCAGTACTTC.

The chain links TRBV14 to TRBJ2-6; D gene unclear. Looked up from germline, CDR1 is SGHDN and CDR2 is FVKESK. The CDR3 totals 12 residues. V was trimmed by 8 bases and J by 4 bases, leaving 6 bases between them. CDR3 sequence (DNA): TGTGCCAGCGGGCCCGGGGCCAACGTCCTGACTTTC. It codes for CASGPGANVLTF. Together with reference TRBV14 and TRBJ2-6, the CDR3 gives the full variable domain: EAGVTQFPSHSVIEKGQTVTLRCDPISGHDNLYWYRRVMGKEIKFLLHFVKESKQDESGMPNNRFLAERTGGTYSTLKVQPAELEDSGVYFCASGPGANVLTFGAGSRLTVL.

V gene TRBV2 combines with J gene TRBJ2-3, with 9 bases aligning to TRBD2. Germline V gene sequence: CDR1 SNHLY, CDR2 FYNNEI. The length of the CDR3 is 18 residues. After removal of 11 bases from V and 2 bases from J, the junction contained 20 bases not matched to a gene. CDR3: CAFTLPTFAGGPTDTQYF. DNA for the CDR3: TGTGCCTTCACCTTACCCACATTCGCGGGAGGGCCCACAGATACGCAGTATTTT.

The sample holds a few counts of this clonotype. The chain recombines TRBV6-2 or TRBV6-3 with TRBJ2-7; 8 nucleotides agree with TRBD1. The CDR3 contains 17 residues. The junction had 14 bases not matched to a gene; V was cut back by 6 bases and J by 1 base. The germline V gene encodes CDR1 MNHEY and CDR2 SVGEGT. The CDR3 sequence: CASSPYSGGVKSYEQYF. For the CDR3, the DNA is TGTGCCAGCAGCCCTTACTCAGGGGGCGTCAAATCCTACGAGCAGTACTTC.

The J gene is TRBJ2-3, the V gene TRBV2; the D is unclear. Trimming pared 6 bases from V and 6 bases from J, leaving 13 bases between. The germline CDR1 and CDR2 sequences are SNHLY and FYNNEI. The CDR3 covers 13 residues. The CDR3 here is CASSGVRSDTQYF. The CDR3 DNA reads TGTGCCAGCAGCGGAGTGCGCTCGGATACGCAGTATTTT. The complete variable domain, with remaining parts taken from reference TRBV2 and TRBJ2-3, reads EPEVTQTPSHQVTQMGQEVILRCVPISNHLYFYWYRQILGQKVEFLVSFYNNEISEKSEIFDDQFSVERPDGSNFTLKIRSTKLEDSAMYFCASSGVRSDTQYFGPGTRLTVL.

The V gene is TRBV7-8, the J gene TRBJ2-2; 9 positions agree with TRBD2. Germline CDR1 SGHVS, CDR2 FQNEAQ. The CDR3 is made up of 15 amino acids. J gave up 8 bases and V 5 bases, and 9 bases lay outside the gene matches. The CDR3 protein is CASSGSGGPSGELFF. The DNA of the CDR3 is TGTGCCAGCAGCGGGAGCGGGGGGCCGTCTGGGGAGCTGTTTTTT.

The rearrangement uses TRBV3-1 and TRBJ2-7; 10 bases map to TRBD2. The CDR3 sequence is 15 residues long. With V trimmed by 4 bases and J by 5 bases, 8 bases remained unmatched. The germline V gene has CDR1 LGHDT and CDR2 YNNKEL (reference sequence). For the CDR3, the DNA is TGTGCCAGCAGCCTGCTTAGCGGGGGGACAGACGAGCAGTACTTC. It translates to CASSLLSGGTDEQYF.

This clonotype was observed a handful of times. V gene TRBV11-1 combines with J gene TRBJ2-6; tentatively, D is TRBD2 (6 bases). Germline V gene sequence: CDR1 SGHAT, CDR2 FQDESV (reference sequence). Between the trimmed V and J ends, which lost 4 bases and 1 base, there was a span of 17 bases. CDR3 length: 18 amino acids. As DNA, the CDR3 is TGTGCCAGCAGCTCCTGGGACTGGGGCTCTTCTGGGGCCAACGTCCTGACTTTC. This encodes CASSSWDWGSSGANVLTF.

A few counts support this clonotype. This sequence joins TRBV18 and TRBJ2-2; tentatively, D is TRBD1 (7 bases). Germline V gene lookup returns CDR1 KGHSH and CDR2 LQKENI. The CDR3 is made up of 15 amino acids. The V end was cut by 5 bases, the J end by 4 bases, with 14 bases between. CDR3 coding DNA: TGTGCCAGCTCAGCCGCGGGACAGCGCACCGGGGAGCTGTTTTTT. Encoded protein: CASSAAGQRTGELFF.

This clonotype was recorded a few times. This chain connects TRBV9 to TRBJ2-3, with a tentative D call TRBD2 (6 bases). This CDR3 spans 16 amino acids. Germline V gene lookup returns CDR1 SGDLS and CDR2 YYNGEE. V lost 4 bases, J lost 4 bases, and 19 bases lay in between. This CDR3 is CASSPIADLMADTQYF. The CDR3 DNA reads as TGTGCCAGCAGCCCCATAGCGGACCTAATGGCAGATACGCAGTATTTT. Variable domain in full (rest from reference TRBV9 and TRBJ2-3): DSGVTQTPKHLITATGQRVTLRCSPRSGDLSVYWYQQSLDQGLQFLIQYYNGEERAKGNILERFSAQQFPDLHSELNLSSLELGDSALYFCASSPIADLMADTQYFGPGTRLTVL.

This clonotype was recorded a few times. The gene calls are TRBV7-8 and TRBJ2-3; TRBD2 might be the D (6 bases). V was trimmed by 5 bases and J by 3 bases, leaving 21 bases between them. Germline CDR1 SGHVS, CDR2 FQNEAQ. CDR3 length: 17 amino acids. CDR3 in amino acids: CASSGRTGALGTDTQYF. CDR3 bases: TGTGCCAGCAGCGGGCGGACGGGAGCCCTTGGGACAGATACGCAGTATTTT.

This clonotype turned up a few times. V usage is TRBV3-1 and J usage is TRBJ2-5, with D possibly TRBD2 on 5 matching bases. V was trimmed by 0 bases and J by 13 bases, leaving 18 bases between them. The CDR3 has 14 amino acids. Germline loops: CDR1 LGHDT, CDR2 YNNKEL (reference sequence). The CDR3 protein is CASSQELAPGSSYF. The CDR3, as DNA: TGTGCCAGCAGCCAAGAGCTGGCCCCGGGATCATCGTACTTC.

The chain links TRBV10-3 to TRBJ2-5, with D uncertain. From germline, CDR1 is ENHRY and CDR2 SYGVKD. The CDR3 is 14 residues long. Trimming stripped 0 bases from V and 2 bases from J, with 7 bases between. CDR3 in DNA: TGTGCCATCAGTGAGTCGGCCGCTCAAGAGACCCAGTACTTC. Protein sequence: CAISESAAQETQYF.

The gene calls are TRBV10-1 and TRBJ2-3; D is unresolved. CDR1 WNHNN and CDR2 SYGVQD come from the germline V gene (reference sequence). The CDR3 totals 12 residues. V was shortened by 1 base and J by 4 bases, with 3 bases between the two germline ends. The DNA for the CDR3 is TGCGCCAGCAGTGAGTTGGCAGATACGCAGTATTTT. Amino acid sequence: CASSELADTQYF.

This clonotype came up a few times. This CDR3 reads CASSNYRGGQFF. The CDR3 coding sequence is TGTGCCAGCAGCAATTACAGGGGTGGGCAGTTCTTC. The gene calls are TRBV27 and TRBJ2-1; the match to TRBD1 covers 7 bases. This CDR3 comprises 12 residues. Per germline, CDR1 MNHEY and CDR2 SMNVEV (reference sequence). The trim removed 6 bases at V and 12 bases at J, leaving 8 bases unmatched.

V usage is TRBV24-1 and J usage is TRBJ2-2, with D possibly matching TRBD2 (6 bases). This CDR3 has 15 amino acids. Trimming took 2 bases from V and 4 from J, leaving 10 bases between them. Germline lookup yields CDR1 KGHDR and CDR2 SFDVKD. The CDR3 region is CATSDSREATGELFF. CDR3 nucleotides: TGTGCCACCAGTGATTCCAGGGAGGCCACCGGGGAGCTGTTTTTT.

This clonotype was observed many times. This rearrangement joins TRBV2 to TRBJ2-3; TRBD2 is a possible D gene (5 bases). The V end lost 0 bases, the J end lost 5 bases, and 6 bases lay between the germline ends. CDR1 is SNHLY and CDR2 is FYNNEI in the germline V gene. This CDR3 has 13 amino acids. The CDR3 sequence: CASSEARVDTQYF. CDR3 in DNA: TGTGCCAGCAGTGAAGCGCGGGTAGATACGCAGTATTTT.

This clonotype showed up just a few times. The V gene is TRBV11-2, the J gene TRBJ2-5; no clear D. This CDR3 has 15 residues. Germline CDR1 reads SGHAT; CDR2 reads FQNNGV. V dropped 3 bases and J dropped 0 bases, with 11 bases sitting between them. In DNA form, the CDR3 reads TGTGCCAGCAGCTTTGGCACGGCGGACCAAGAGACCCAGTACTTC. Translation gives CASSFGTADQETQYF.

The CDR3 nucleotides are TGTGCCAGCTCACCAACGATGGGCACTGAAGCTTTCTTT. Its translation is CASSPTMGTEAFF. The J gene is TRBJ1-1, the V gene TRBV18; no definite D call. The V end was cut by 2 bases, the J end by 4 bases, with 8 bases between. There are 13 residues in the CDR3. CDR1 and CDR2 (germline): KGHSH, LQKENI.

Comment on this clonotype: The CDR3 does not close with the conserved phenylalanine or tryptophan, likely indicating a read error. V gene TRBV11-2 combines with J gene TRBJ2-7; possible D gene TRBD2, 6 bases. CDR3 length: 19 amino acids. Germline loops: CDR1 SGHAT, CDR2 FQNNGV. V dropped 2 bases and J dropped 2 bases, with 25 bases sitting between them. CDR3 DNA sequence: TGTGCCAGCAGCTTAAGACGTCAGGGTCCAGGAGGGCGGCCCTACGAGCAGTACTAC. Protein: CASSLRRQGPGGRPYEQYY.

V is TRBV12-3 or TRBV12-4 and J is TRBJ2-7, with 8 nucleotides matching TRBD1. After removal of 6 bases from V and 0 bases from J, the junction contained 4 bases not matched to a gene. The CDR3 totals 14 residues. CDR3 sequence (DNA): TGTGCCAGCAGGATAGACAGGGGCTCCTACGAGCAGTACTTC. The encoded protein is CASRIDRGSYEQYF.

This chain connects TRBV12-3 or TRBV12-4 to TRBJ2-7; no clear D gene. Between the trimmed V and J ends, which lost 5 bases and 1 base, there was a span of 15 bases. The CDR3 length is 15 residues. CDR3 in DNA: TGTGCCAGCAGTATCTCCGAGCGACGATCCTACGAGCAGTACTTC. Its protein is CASSISERRSYEQYF.

The chain is built from TRBV20-1 and TRBJ2-1; 9 nucleotides agree with TRBD1. The CDR3 contains 14 residues. Trimming removed 3 bases from V and 6 bases from J; junction bases left unmatched: 6. CDR1 DFQATT and CDR2 SNEGSKA come from the germline V gene (reference sequence). The CDR3 region has the DNA TGCAGTGCTAGCGGGACAGGGCTAACCAATGAGCAGTTCTTC. Translated, it gives CSASGTGLTNEQFF.